This section outlines one T cell receptor beta chain sequence together with its context. The antigen remains undetermined. The sample is drawn from a study of identifying expanded T cells in peripheral blood. Collection occurred without any documented infections or immune events in donors. Study-level findings and limits: Differentially abundant clones: approximately 1.3 between replicates, approximately 16 at about 13 days, 19 at four.

Trimming at V came to 0 bases and at J to 5 bases, leaving 9 bases not matched to a gene. Germline CDR1 is MRHNA and CDR2 is SNTAGT. The CDR3 totals 17 residues. The assay was immunoSEQ multiplex PCR, and TCRdb's table has in-frame clones only and misses some. The table shows about 89,000 clones, with approximately 89% occurring only once. The sequence came from a person aged 18-70 years in good health. J is TRBJ2-3 and V is TRBV6-4, with TRBD2 identical over 9 bases. Sequenced sample: blood. The CDR3 nucleotides are TGTGCCAGCAGTGACTCGATGGCGGGAGGGCCTCAAGATACGCAGTATTTT. Its translation: CASSDSMAGGPQDTQYF.